This T cell receptor beta chain originates from a study of cytomegalovirus exposure and HLA in healthy donors. Germline CDR1 and CDR2: SSHAT and FNYEAQ (reference sequence). This CDR3 is 15 amino acids long. Broader study findings: A reported reduction in N-insertions relative to the 666-donor mean was seen in an Asian-associated ancestry cluster in a later analysis. Associated with HLA alleles at 0.05 false discovery rate in a later analysis were 16,951 TCR beta sequences. Sequencing depth roughly uniform across donors was assumed in presence/absence analyses.

Primers: 60 Vbeta forward and 13 Jbeta reverse. Generated by immunoSEQ multiplex PCR, the TCRdb table keeps only in-frame clones and is missing some. The sample lists about 140,000 clones; more than 75% were seen once. Points on this clone: Antigen specificity is unknown. One junction end disagrees with the germline gene, perhaps due to a read error.

Donors likely had unrecorded immune exposures despite being nominally healthy when sampled. The sequence came from a man younger than 40 in good health and CMV-seronegative. V is TRBV7-7 and J is TRBJ2-1; 15 bases align to TRBD2. The specimen was PBMCs. CDR3 amino acids: CASSWGTSGRNEQFF. Written as DNA, the CDR3 is TGTGCTAGCAGCTGGGGGACTAGCGGGAGGAATGAGCAGTTCTTC.